A selection of T cell receptor beta chains follows, all from one sample in a study of blood T cell repertoires in COVID-19. Clones were sequenced by immunoSEQ multiplex PCR, and TCRdb holds only the in-frame ones, with some missing. This table holds some 100,000 clones, 88% found once. Material for sequencing was peripheral blood. These receptors originate from a woman aged 55-69 years with acute or convalescent COVID-19. Both conserved end residues are part of each CDR3. The D gene is left open where the match is weak. Clone size, where shown, is once, few, many, or a class for clones that have expanded.

once NA TRBJ1-1 TRBV6-5 CASRGQNSNTEAFF TGTGCCAGCAGGGGACAAAACTCGAACACTGAAGCTTTCTTT
NA NA TRBJ2-7 TRBV27 CASSPSLTTPSYEQYF TGTGCCAGCAGTCCCTCCTTGACTACCCCCTCCTACGAGCAGTACTTC
NA NA TRBJ1-2 TRBV6-5 CASGGREGTIF TGTGCCAGCGGCGGCAGGGAAGGCACTATCTTC
NA NA TRBJ1-3 TRBV4-2 CASSQPLGNTIYF TGTGCCAGCAGCCAACCACTCGGAAACACCATATATTTT
NA TRBD2 TRBJ2-7 TRBV5-4 CASSRDYLYEQYF TGTGCCAGCAGTCGGGACTACCTTTACGAGCAGTACTTC
once NA TRBJ1-1 TRBV7-9 CASSGQRYGRTEAFF TGTGCCAGCAGCGGGCAGCGGTATGGAAGAACTGAAGCTTTCTTT
NA TRBD1 TRBJ1-4 TRBV5-1 CASSFSGDRVEKLFF TGCGCCAGCAGCTTCTCCGGGGACAGGGTTGAAAAACTGTTTTTT
NA NA TRBJ1-5 TRBV18 CASSPPGGQPQHF TGTGCCAGCTCACCACCAGGGGGTCAGCCCCAGCATTTT
NA TRBD2 TRBJ2-5 TRBV3-1/TRBV3-2 CASSPWTSGRRETQYF TGTGCCAGCAGCCCTTGGACTAGCGGGAGGAGGGAGACCCAGTACTTC
NA NA TRBJ1-1 TRBV28 CASSPAPTHNTEAFF TGTGCCAGCAGTCCCGCGCCGACACATAACACTGAAGCTTTCTTT
NA TRBD2 TRBJ2-1 TRBV12-3/TRBV12-4 CASSRTRSEQFF TGTGCCAGCAGTCGGACTAGGAGTGAGCAGTTCTTC
NA NA TRBJ1-5 TRBV24-1 CATQGTVGQPQHF TGTGCCACCCAGGGGACGGTTGGTCAGCCCCAGCATTTT
NA TRBD1 TRBJ2-3 TRBV2 CASSAGTASTDTQYF TGTGCCAGCAGCGCCGGGACAGCCTCCACAGATACGCAGTATTTT
NA TRBD1 TRBJ1-1 TRBV5-1 CASSAGTENTEAFF TGCGCCAGCAGCGCAGGGACAGAAAACACTGAAGCTTTCTTT
NA NA TRBJ2-1 TRBV10-1 CASSELGVEFF TGCGCCAGCAGTGAGTTAGGGGTCGAGTTCTTC
once TRBD1 TRBJ2-3 TRBV5-1 CASSETYRGDTQYF TGCGCCAGCAGCGAAACCTACAGGGGGGATACGCAGTATTTT
NA NA TRBJ1-6 TRBV6-5 CATCRTVNNSPLHF TGTGCCACCTGTAGGACAGTCAATAATTCACCCCTCCACTTT
NA NA TRBJ1-2 TRBV27 CASRKQGSNYGYTF TGTGCCAGCAGGAAACAGGGTTCTAACTATGGCTACACCTTC
NA NA TRBJ2-1 TRBV9 CASSPRGDLAGEFF TGTGCCAGCAGCCCTCGCGGAGACCTAGCTGGGGAGTTCTTC
NA TRBD2 TRBJ2-2 TRBV18 CASSPWDYAEELFF TGTGCCAGCTCGCCTTGGGACTACGCCGAGGAGCTGTTTTTT
once NA TRBJ1-1 TRBV3-1/TRBV3-2 CASSHYGGGANTEAFF TGTGCCAGCAGCCATTACGGCGGGGGGGCAAACACTGAAGCTTTCTTT
NA NA TRBJ2-1 TRBV2 CASNLRGNNEQFF TGTGCCAGCAACTTAAGGGGAAACAATGAGCAGTTCTTC
NA TRBD1 TRBJ1-2 TRBV24-1 CATSDLGTGGSYTF TGTGCCACCAGTGATTTGGGGACAGGGGGGAGCTACACCTTC
NA NA TRBJ2-2 TRBV18 CASSPIGVDTGELFF TGTGCCAGCTCACCAATAGGGGTTGACACCGGGGAGCTGTTTTTT
NA NA TRBJ2-2 TRBV27 CASSFQGSGGDTGELFF TGTGCCAGCAGTTTCCAGGGTTCTGGTGGGGACACCGGGGAGCTGTTTTTT
NA NA TRBJ1-1 TRBV6-5 CASIPLGGGNTEAFF TGTGCCAGCATACCCCTAGGGGGGGGGAACACTGAAGCTTTCTTT
NA TRBD2 TRBJ2-1 TRBV19 CASSRTSDSYNEQFF TGTGCCAGTAGTAGGACTAGCGACTCCTACAATGAGCAGTTCTTC
NA TRBD1 TRBJ2-6 TRBV10-3 CAISESRTGRSGANVLTF TGTGCCATCAGTGAGTCTCGGACAGGGCGCTCTGGGGCCAACGTCCTGACTTTC
NA TRBD1 TRBJ1-5 TRBV30 CAWRAGTGVYAASNQPQHF TGTGCCTGGAGAGCCGGGACAGGGGTTTACGCGGCAAGCAATCAGCCCCAGCATTTT
NA NA TRBJ1-1 TRBV28 CASSIRHSNTEAFF TGTGCCAGCAGTATTAGACACTCGAACACTGAAGCTTTCTTT
NA NA TRBJ2-3 TRBV6-1 CASSELRSDTQYF TGTGCCAGCAGTGAACTCAGGTCAGATACGCAGTATTTT
NA NA TRBJ1-1 TRBV6-5 CASRSGRQDRTEAFF TGTGCCAGCAGGTCCGGTAGACAGGATCGGACTGAAGCTTTCTTT
NA TRBD1 TRBJ1-4 TRBV10-3 CAIRTGEGEKLFF TGTGCCATCAGGACAGGGGAGGGTGAAAAACTGTTTTTT
NA NA TRBJ2-1 TRBV6-6 CASSLRGLEQFF TGTGCCAGTTCTCTTAGGGGCCTGGAGCAGTTCTTC
NA NA TRBJ1-3 TRBV5-1 CASSLAQGFGNTIYF TGCGCCAGCAGCTTGGCGCAGGGATTTGGAAACACCATATATTTT
NA TRBD1 TRBJ2-1 TRBV9 CASSAATGYNEQFF TGTGCCAGCAGCGCCGCGACAGGGTACAATGAGCAGTTCTTC
few NA TRBJ2-3 TRBV11-3 CASSFRSTDTQYF TGTGCCAGCAGCTTCCGGAGCACAGATACGCAGTATTTT